This T cell receptor beta chain was documented in a study of T cells in Graves' hyperthyroidism and ophthalmopathy. Whole-study findings and limits: Ophthalmopathy onset followed model prediction by a median about seven months. Ophthalmopathy could be told apart from stable hyperthyroidism with a 13 V-J model. Most clonotypes expanded in thyroid above 0.001 were likewise present in blood.

Germline V gene sequence: CDR1 SNHLY, CDR2 FYNNEI. The CDR3 is 18 residues long. The J segment lost 3 bases and the V segment lost 3 bases, leaving 10 bases of the junction unmatched. What was amplified from RNA transcripts were TCR beta CDR3 regions. RT-PCR in the first round (using the HTBI primer set) targeted the TCR CDR3. TCRdb analysed the multiplex PCR reads with MiXCR anew, one entry per CDR3 protein. The data contain 550,000 to 650,000 distinct CDR3 sequences, 12% to 15% of them seen just once; the ten biggest clones take up roughly 13%. Lactation, pregnancy, other autoimmune disease or uncontrolled infection excluded patients. This clonotype was detected many times. What it binds is not known.

The sequence came from a middle-aged woman with Graves' hyperthyroidism. The chain combines TRBV2 with TRBJ2-7; 14 nucleotides agree with TRBD2. Sequenced material: blood. The CDR3 is CASSEWTSGRSGYYEQYF. The CDR3 nucleotides read TGTGCCAGCAGTGAGTGGACTAGCGGGAGGTCCGGATACTACGAGCAGTACTTC.